This is a list of T cell receptor beta chains from one sample in a study of blood T cells in healthy people across ages. TCRdb redid the calling of the 5' RACE reads with MiXCR, one entry per CDR3 protein. The top ten hold around 22% of the sample, which has 710,000 or so distinct CDR3 sequences, approximately 21% seen once. Sequenced material: blood. The receptors shown here come from a man between 65 and 85 years old in good health. The CDR3 runs from the conserved cysteine through the conserved F or W. The D gene is left open where the match is weak. Only part of the rows carry a size: once, few, many, or a class if the clone is expanded.

>NA|TRBJ1-1|TRBV7-2|NA
TGTGCCAGCAGCCCCCTGGCAGGGATGTTTGCTTTCTTT
CASSPLAGMFAFF
>NA|TRBJ1-1|TRBV5-1|few
TGCGCCAGCAGCTTGGATACAGGGCGGGTCACTGAAGCTTTCTTT
CASSLDTGRVTEAFF
>NA|TRBJ1-1|TRBV25-1|few
TGTGCCAGCAGTGAATGGAGGGACACTGAAGCTTTCTTT
CASSEWRDTEAFF
>NA|TRBJ2-5|TRBV7-2|NA
TGTGCCAGCAGCTTCAATTGGGGGGAGACCCAGTACTTC
CASSFNWGETQYF
>NA|TRBJ2-1|TRBV20-1|few
TGCAGTGCTAGTGAGGATGGCAATGAGCAGTTCTTC
CSASEDGNEQFF
>TRBD1|TRBJ1-2|TRBV12-3/TRBV12-4|few
TGTGCCAGCACCCGATCCGGGACAGCAGGGGATGGCTACACCTTC
CASTRSGTAGDGYTF
>NA|TRBJ1-1|TRBV20-1|NA
TGCAGTGCTAGAGAGCCGCGGCTGTCAGCTTTCTTT
CSAREPRLSAFF
>NA|TRBJ2-3|TRBV18|NA
TGTGCCAGCTCAAGGCAGGCGTTCACAGATACGCAGTATTTT
CASSRQAFTDTQYF
>TRBD1|TRBJ1-5|TRBV27|NA
TGTGCCAGCAGTGACACAGGGGCCAACAATCAGCCCCAGCATTTT
CASSDTGANNQPQHF
>NA|TRBJ2-5|TRBV7-2|NA
TGTGCCAGCAGCGCCGTCCCGGGAGCCCTACAAGAGACCCAGTACTTC
CASSAVPGALQETQYF
>TRBD1|TRBJ1-2|TRBV12-3/TRBV12-4|NA
TGTGCCAGCAGTTGGCCCGGGACAGGGAACTATGGCTACACCTTC
CASSWPGTGNYGYTF
>TRBD1|TRBJ2-7|TRBV5-1|few
TGCGCCAGCAGCTTCGACAGGGGCGAGCAGTACTTC
CASSFDRGEQYF
>NA|TRBJ1-2|TRBV12-3/TRBV12-4|many
TGTGCCAGCAGTTTAGGTTCAGGGATCTATGGCTACACCTTC
CASSLGSGIYGYTF
>NA|TRBJ2-3|TRBV4-2|NA
TGTGCCAGCAGCCAAGTAAAAGGACAGTCTAGCACAGATACGCAGTATTTT
CASSQVKGQSSTDTQYF
>TRBD1|TRBJ1-2|TRBV20-1|many
TGCAGTGCCAGCAGGGGGCGATCATGGGGCTACACCTTC
CSASRGRSWGYTF
>NA|TRBJ1-2|TRBV6-5|NA
TGTGCCAGCAGCTTTGGGTCCGCTGGGGGCTACACCTTC
CASSFGSAGGYTF
>TRBD1|TRBJ1-4|TRBV7-2|few
TGTGCCAGCAGCCGGACAGGGGACATCGGGAGTGAAAAACTGTTTTTT
CASSRTGDIGSEKLFF
>NA|TRBJ1-2|TRBV5-1|few
TGCGCCAGCAGCTTGGGCAGGGGAGTTTATGGCTACACCTTC
CASSLGRGVYGYTF
>NA|TRBJ1-1|TRBV18|NA
TGTGCCAGCTCACAAAAACAGGTTCAGAACACTGAAGCTTTCTTT
CASSQKQVQNTEAFF
>TRBD1|TRBJ2-3|TRBV10-3|NA
TGTGCCATCAGTGAGTCCGGCAGGGGGAGCACAGATACGCAGTATTTT
CAISESGRGSTDTQYF
>NA|TRBJ2-7|TRBV20-1|NA
TGCAGTGCTAGAGACCAAGATCCTGCAAATGTGGTATACTCCTACGAGCAGTACTTC
CSARDQDPANVVYSYEQYF
>NA|TRBJ2-1|TRBV6-2/TRBV6-3|NA
TGTGCCAGCAGTTTTACTAGTTCCAGCAATGAGCAGTTCTTC
CASSFTSSSNEQFF
>NA|TRBJ1-6|TRBV20-1|few
TGCAGTGCTCAGTCCGACGGTGATTATTCACCCCTCCACTTT
CSAQSDGDYSPLHF
>TRBD1|TRBJ2-3|TRBV28|NA
TGTGCCAGCATACTGGACAGGGGGCGGACAGATACGCAGTATTTT
CASILDRGRTDTQYF
>TRBD1|TRBJ1-2|TRBV7-9|few
TGTGCCAGCAGCGCCCCGGGACAGGGAGCCTATGGCTACACCTTC
CASSAPGQGAYGYTF
>NA|TRBJ2-5|TRBV7-9|NA
TGTGCCAGCAGCCGACCGCGGGGTAGTCAAGAGACCCAGTACTTC
CASSRPRGSQETQYF
>NA|TRBJ1-3|TRBV20-1|few
TGCAGTGCTAGCCCCCGGGGACTCGCTGGAAACACCATATATTTT
CSASPRGLAGNTIYF
>NA|TRBJ1-4|TRBV5-1|few
TGCGCCAGCAGCTTGAATGGCGCAGGGAGGAGTGAAAAACTGTTTTTT
CASSLNGAGRSEKLFF
>NA|TRBJ2-3|TRBV20-1|NA
TGCAGTGCTAGAGAGCCCCTCGGGAACCCAGATACGCAGTATTTT
CSAREPLGNPDTQYF
>NA|TRBJ2-2|TRBV28|NA
TGTGCCAGCAGTATCGTCGGCACCGGGGAGCTGTTTTTT
CASSIVGTGELFF
>TRBD2|TRBJ2-1|TRBV12-3/TRBV12-4|many
TGTGCCAGCAGTCCGACTAGCGGATACAATGAGCAGTTCTTC
CASSPTSGYNEQFF
>NA|TRBJ1-2|TRBV30|NA
TGTGCCTGGAGTGTATCTGGCAGGGACTACACCTTC
CAWSVSGRDYTF
>TRBD1|TRBJ1-5|TRBV6-2/TRBV6-3|few
TGTGCCAGCAGTTACGGGCCCCCCGGGACAGCCGGCCAGCCCCAGCATTTT
CASSYGPPGTAGQPQHF
>TRBD1|TRBJ1-1|TRBV5-1|NA
TGCGCCAGCAGGCATGGGGACAGGGGCGGCACTGAAGCTTTCTTT
CASRHGDRGGTEAFF
>NA|TRBJ1-2|TRBV3-1|NA
TGTGCCAGCAGCCAAGTGGACGTGCGCTATGGCTACACCTTC
CASSQVDVRYGYTF
>NA|TRBJ2-7|TRBV2|NA
TGTGCCAGCAGTGAGATTGGAGGGGAGGACGAGCAGTACTTC
CASSEIGGEDEQYF
>TRBD2|TRBJ2-4|TRBV4-1|NA
TGCGCCAGCAGCCAGCTGGCGGGAGTGAAAAACATTCAGTACTTC
CASSQLAGVKNIQYF
>TRBD2|TRBJ2-5|TRBV6-6|few
TGTGCCAGCAGAACTCTACCGGGACTAGCGGGATTCGAGGAGACCCAGTACTTC
CASRTLPGLAGFEETQYF
>TRBD2|TRBJ2-5|TRBV20-1|few
TGCAGTGCGGGGGAGGGTACTCGAAAGCAGTACTTC
CSAGEGTRKQYF
>NA|TRBJ1-5|TRBV12-3/TRBV12-4|NA
TGTGCCAGCAGTTTAGCGTCCAGGAGCAATCAGCCCCAGCATTTT
CASSLASRSNQPQHF
>NA|TRBJ2-7|TRBV5-1|few
TGCGCCAGCAGCTTGGTAGGTAGCGAAAGCTACGAGCAGTACTTC
CASSLVGSESYEQYF
>TRBD1|TRBJ1-5|TRBV19|few
TGTGCCAGTAGTATGAGTAGGACAGGGGACAATCAGCCCCAGCATTTT
CASSMSRTGDNQPQHF
>NA|TRBJ2-6|TRBV20-1|few
TGCAGTGCTAGAGTTGGCGGATCTGGGGCCAACGTCCTGACTTTC
CSARVGGSGANVLTF
>TRBD1|TRBJ1-2|TRBV14|many
TGTGCCAGCAGCCCTTTCCTCACAGGGGCCTATGGCTACACCTTC
CASSPFLTGAYGYTF
>NA|TRBJ2-5|TRBV5-1|few
TGCGCCAGCAGCTTGATAGTCCAAGAGACCCAGTACTTC
CASSLIVQETQYF
>NA|TRBJ1-4|TRBV7-9|few
TGTGCCAGCAGCACAAGACAAGGCGAAAAACTGTTTTTT
CASSTRQGEKLFF
>TRBD1|TRBJ1-4|TRBV12-3/TRBV12-4|few
TGTGCCAGCAGTTCACGGACAGGGGATGAAAAACTGTTTTTT
CASSSRTGDEKLFF
>NA|TRBJ2-7|TRBV29-1|few
TGCAGCGTTCGGCAGGTCCCGAGGGACGAGCAGTACTTC
CSVRQVPRDEQYF
>TRBD2|TRBJ2-1|TRBV18|few
TGTGCCAGCTTAAAGGGACTAGCGGGAGGAGCCTACAATGAGCAGTTCTTC
CASLKGLAGGAYNEQFF
>TRBD1|TRBJ2-5|TRBV3-1|few
TGTGCCAGCAGCCGAAAATTTAGGACAGGGGCGGAAGAGACCCAGTACTTC
CASSRKFRTGAEETQYF
>NA|TRBJ1-5|TRBV15|NA
TGTGCCACCAGCATCCCGGGGGTGCCCAATCAGCCCCAGCATTTT
CATSIPGVPNQPQHF
>NA|TRBJ2-5|TRBV5-1|NA
TGCGCCAGCAGCTTGGCGGGTAGTATTGATCAAGAGACCCAGTACTTC
CASSLAGSIDQETQYF
>TRBD2|TRBJ2-5|TRBV4-2|NA
TGTGCCAGCAGCCAAGATCTGAGGACTAGCGTCGAGACCCAGTACTTC
CASSQDLRTSVETQYF
>NA|TRBJ2-1|TRBV11-2|many
TGTGCCAGCAGCTTATGGAGGCTGCTCGACAATGAGCAGTTCTTC
CASSLWRLLDNEQFF
>NA|TRBJ2-1|TRBV15|few
TGTGCCACCAGCAGAGAGGGCGGACCCTCCTACAATGAGCAGTTCTTC
CATSREGGPSYNEQFF
>NA|TRBJ1-2|TRBV6-1|NA
TGTGCCAGCAGTGAAGTAAAGGGCGGAGGCTACACCTTC
CASSEVKGGGYTF
>NA|TRBJ2-3|TRBV9|NA
TGTGCCAGCAGCCTTTTACAGGGAATCGGGACAGATACGCAGTATTTT
CASSLLQGIGTDTQYF